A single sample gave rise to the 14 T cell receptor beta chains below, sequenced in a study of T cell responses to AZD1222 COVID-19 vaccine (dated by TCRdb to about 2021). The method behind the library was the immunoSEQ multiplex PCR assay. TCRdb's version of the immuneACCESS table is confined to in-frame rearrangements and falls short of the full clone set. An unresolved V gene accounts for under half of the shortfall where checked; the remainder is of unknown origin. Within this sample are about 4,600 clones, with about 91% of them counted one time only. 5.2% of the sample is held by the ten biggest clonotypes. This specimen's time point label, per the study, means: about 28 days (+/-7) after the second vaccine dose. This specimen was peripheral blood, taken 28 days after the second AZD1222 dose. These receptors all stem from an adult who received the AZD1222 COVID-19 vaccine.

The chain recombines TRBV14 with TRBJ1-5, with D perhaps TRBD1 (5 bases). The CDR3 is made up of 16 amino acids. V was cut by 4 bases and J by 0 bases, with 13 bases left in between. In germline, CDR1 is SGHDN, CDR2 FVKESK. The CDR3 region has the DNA TGTGCCAGCAGCCCGAGACAGTTCTATAGCAATCAGCCCCAGCATTTT. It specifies CASSPRQFYSNQPQHF.

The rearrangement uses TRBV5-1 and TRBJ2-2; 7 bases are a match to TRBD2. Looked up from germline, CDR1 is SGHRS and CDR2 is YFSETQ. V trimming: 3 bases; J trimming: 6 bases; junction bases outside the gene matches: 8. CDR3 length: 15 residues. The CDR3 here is CASSWGASGPGELFF. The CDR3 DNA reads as TGCGCCAGCAGCTGGGGTGCTAGCGGACCCGGGGAGCTGTTTTTT.

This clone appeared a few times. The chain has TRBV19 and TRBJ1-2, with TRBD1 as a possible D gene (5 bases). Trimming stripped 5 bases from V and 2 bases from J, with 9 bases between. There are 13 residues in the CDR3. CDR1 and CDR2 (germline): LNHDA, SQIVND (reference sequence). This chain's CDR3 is CASSRQLNYGYTF. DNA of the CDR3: TGTGCCAGTAGTCGACAGTTAAACTATGGCTACACCTTC.

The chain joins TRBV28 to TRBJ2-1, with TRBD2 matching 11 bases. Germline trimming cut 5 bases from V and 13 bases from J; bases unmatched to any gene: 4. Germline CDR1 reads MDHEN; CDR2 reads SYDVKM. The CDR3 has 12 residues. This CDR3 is CASSLLAGGQFF. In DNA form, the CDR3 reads TGTGCCAGCAGTCTCCTAGCGGGAGGTCAGTTCTTC.

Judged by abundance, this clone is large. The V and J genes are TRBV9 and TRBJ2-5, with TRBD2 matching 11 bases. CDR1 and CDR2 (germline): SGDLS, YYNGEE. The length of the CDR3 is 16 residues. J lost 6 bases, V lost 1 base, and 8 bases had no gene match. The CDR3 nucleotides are TGTGCCAGCAGCGTATTTAGCGGGGGGGCCGTACAGACCCAGTACTTC. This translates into CASSVFSGGAVQTQYF.

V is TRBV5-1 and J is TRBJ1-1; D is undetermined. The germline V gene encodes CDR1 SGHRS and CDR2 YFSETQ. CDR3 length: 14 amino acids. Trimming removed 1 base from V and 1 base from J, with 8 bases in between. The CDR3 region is CASSLTAPNTEAFF. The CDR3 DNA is TGCGCCAGCAGCTTGACTGCCCCGAACACTGAAGCTTTCTTT.

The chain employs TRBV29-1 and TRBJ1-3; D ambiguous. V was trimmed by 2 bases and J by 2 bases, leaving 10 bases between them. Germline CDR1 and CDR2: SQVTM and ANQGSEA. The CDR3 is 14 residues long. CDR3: CSVERPGTGNTIYF. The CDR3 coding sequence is TGCAGCGTTGAAAGGCCAGGCACTGGAAACACCATATATTTT.

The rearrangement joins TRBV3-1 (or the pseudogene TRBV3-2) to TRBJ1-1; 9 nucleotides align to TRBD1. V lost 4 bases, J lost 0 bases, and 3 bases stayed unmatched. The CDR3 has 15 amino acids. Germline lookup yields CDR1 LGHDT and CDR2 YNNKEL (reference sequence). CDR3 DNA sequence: TGTGCCAGCAGCCGAGGACAGGGGCTGAACACTGAAGCTTTCTTT. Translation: CASSRGQGLNTEAFF.

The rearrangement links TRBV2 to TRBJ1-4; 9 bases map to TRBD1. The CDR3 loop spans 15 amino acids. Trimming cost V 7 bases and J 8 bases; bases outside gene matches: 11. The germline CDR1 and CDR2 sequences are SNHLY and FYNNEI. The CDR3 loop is CASNTQDRGKEKLFF. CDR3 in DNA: TGTGCCAGCAATACTCAGGACAGGGGAAAGGAAAAACTGTTTTTT.

The CDR3 DNA follows: TGCGCCAGCAGCTTGAGGTCGTGGCAGTCGAATTACGAGCAGTACTTC. Amino acid sequence: CASSLRSWQSNYEQYF. The V call is TRBV5-1, the J call TRBJ2-7; D not certain. V was cut by 1 base and J by 4 bases, with 18 bases left in between. The CDR3 extends over 16 amino acids. The germline gives CDR1 SGHRS, CDR2 YFSETQ.

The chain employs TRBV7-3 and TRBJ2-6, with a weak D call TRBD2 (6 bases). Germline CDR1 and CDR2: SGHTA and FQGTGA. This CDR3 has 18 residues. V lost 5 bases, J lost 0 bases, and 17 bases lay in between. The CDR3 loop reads CASSPAGGGYSGANVLTF. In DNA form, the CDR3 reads TGTGCCAGCAGCCCCGCCGGGGGAGGTTACTCTGGGGCCAACGTCCTGACTTTC.

CDR3 bases: TGTGCCAGCAGCGTAGTCGGAGGGAAAGGGCTGTTCTTC. Translating gives CASSVVGGKGLFF. The V and J genes are TRBV9 and TRBJ2-1; D may be TRBD2 (6 bases). Trimming cost V 0 bases and J 15 bases, with 16 bases left between them. The CDR3 covers 13 residues. Germline CDR1 is SGDLS and CDR2 is YYNGEE.

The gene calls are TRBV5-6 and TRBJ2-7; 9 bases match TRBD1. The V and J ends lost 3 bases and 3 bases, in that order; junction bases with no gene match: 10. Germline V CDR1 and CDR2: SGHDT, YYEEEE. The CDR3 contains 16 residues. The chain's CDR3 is CASSSKNRGRFYEQYF. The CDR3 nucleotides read TGTGCCAGCAGCTCCAAGAACAGGGGGCGGTTCTACGAGCAGTACTTC.

The CDR3 nucleotides are TGCGCCAGCAGGGTGGCTCGGAACACTGAAGCTTTCTTT. It specifies CASRVARNTEAFF. The chain uses TRBV10-1 and TRBJ1-1, with D unresolved. The CDR3 contains 13 residues. CDR1 and CDR2 from the germline V gene are WNHNN and SYGVQD (reference sequence). V was pared by 6 bases and J by 1 base, with 9 bases between.